The 8 T cell receptor beta chains below were found in one sample sequenced in a study of radiotherapy plus CTLA-4 blockade in lung cancer. Here immunoSEQ multiplex PCR was the method, and the copy in TCRdb shows in-frame clones only, minus some. The repertoire holds roughly 55,000 clones, with approximately 68% as singletons. The sample in question was peripheral blood, obtained from a patient treated with radiotherapy plus ipilimumab. The receptors originated from a human donor with non-small cell lung cancer whose response to radiotherapy plus ipilimumab could not be evaluated.

This clone was counted between two and nine times. The chain has TRBV6-5 and TRBJ2-2, with TRBD2 matching 7 bases. Germline trimming cut 4 bases from V and 7 bases from J; bases unmatched to any gene: 6. The CDR3 extends over 14 amino acids. Germline CDR1 MNHEY, CDR2 SVGAGI. The CDR3 nucleotides read TGTGCCAGCAGTTGGGGGGGTTCTCTCGGGGAGCTGTTTTTT. Translated: CASSWGGSLGELFF.

This chain links TRBV7-5 with TRBJ1-2; TRBD1 is the table's D call and was not checked against the DNA. TRBV7-5 is described as a pseudogene. CDR3 length equals 14 residues. The CDR3 DNA reads TGTGTCAGAAGCTTAGCGTGGCAGGGGTATGGCTACACCTTC. It codes for CVRSLAWQGYGYTF.

In this sample, this clone turned up a few times. The chain links TRBV19 to TRBJ1-5; D gene uncertain. Germline values: CDR1 LNHDA, CDR2 SQIVND (reference sequence). This CDR3 comprises 16 residues. V was shortened by 3 bases and J by 4 bases, with 16 bases between the two germline ends. The CDR3 coding sequence is TGTGCCAGTAGTATTCGGAGGGAAGGGAGAAATCAGCCCCAGCATTTT. Residues: CASSIRREGRNQPQHF. Based on the CDR3 plus reference TRBV19 and TRBJ1-5, the full variable domain is DGGITQSPKYLFRKEGQNVTLSCEQNLNHDAMYWYRQDPGQGLRLIYYSQIVNDFQKGDIAEGYSVSREKKESFPLTVTSAQKNPTAFYLCASSIRREGRNQPQHFGDGTRLSIL.

This CDR3 reads CASSHVKQGTGGSYEQYF. CDR3 in DNA: TGTGCCAGCAGTCACGTTAAACAGGGGACAGGGGGCTCCTACGAGCAGTACTTC. The chain joins TRBV27 to TRBJ2-7; 11 nucleotides align to TRBD1. Germline V gives CDR1 MNHEY, CDR2 SMNVEV (reference sequence). The CDR3 length is 18 residues. Trimming took 5 bases from V and 0 from J; bases not matched to a gene: 12.

The CDR3 region has the DNA TGTGCCAGCAGCAAGTCCGGGTTCGAGCAGTACTTC. Translated: CASSKSGFEQYF. The rearrangement uses TRBV21-1 and TRBJ2-7; TRBD2, the D gene given by the table, was not confirmed from the DNA. TRBV21-1 corresponds to a pseudogene. This CDR3 is built from 12 residues.

The gene calls are TRBV11-2 and TRBJ2-7, with D tentatively TRBD1 (7 bases). This CDR3 region has 15 residues. Germline V lookup: CDR1 SGHAT, CDR2 FQNNGV. Between the trimmed V and J ends, which lost 5 bases and 5 bases, there was a span of 19 bases. For the CDR3, the DNA is TGTGCCAGCAGCGAATATTCAGGGGGGAAGAACGAGCAGTACTTC. Encoded protein: CASSEYSGGKNEQYF.

The V and J genes are TRBV7-8 and TRBJ2-2; no clear D gene. V was pared by 5 bases and J by 4 bases, with 8 bases between. The germline gives CDR1 SGHVS, CDR2 FQNEAQ. The CDR3 runs to 13 residues. This CDR3 is CASSPTPTGELFF. The CDR3 DNA is TGTGCCAGCAGCCCGACACCCACCGGGGAGCTGTTTTTT.

This chain links TRBV18 with TRBJ1-2; 8 bases are shared with TRBD1. CDR1 and CDR2 from the germline V gene are KGHSH and LQKENI. This CDR3 contains 14 residues. V lost 3 bases, J lost 6 bases, and 6 bases stayed unmatched. CDR3 loop: CASSPGQGADGYTF. The CDR3 DNA follows: TGTGCCAGCTCACCCGGCCAGGGGGCGGATGGCTACACCTTC.